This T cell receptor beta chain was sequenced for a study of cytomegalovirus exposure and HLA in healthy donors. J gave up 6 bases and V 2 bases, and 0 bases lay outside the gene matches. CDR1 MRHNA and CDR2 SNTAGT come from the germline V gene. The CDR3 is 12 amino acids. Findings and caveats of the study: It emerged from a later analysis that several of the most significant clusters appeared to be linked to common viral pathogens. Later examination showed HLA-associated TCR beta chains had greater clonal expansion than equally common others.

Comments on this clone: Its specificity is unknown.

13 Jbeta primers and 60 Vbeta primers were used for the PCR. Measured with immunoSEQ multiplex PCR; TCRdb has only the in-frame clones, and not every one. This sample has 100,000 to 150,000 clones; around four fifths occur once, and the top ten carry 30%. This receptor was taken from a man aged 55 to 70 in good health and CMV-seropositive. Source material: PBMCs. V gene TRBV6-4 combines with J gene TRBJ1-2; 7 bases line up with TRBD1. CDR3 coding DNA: TGTGCCAGCAGTGACAGGGGGCATGGCTACACCTTC. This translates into CASSDRGHGYTF.